This T cell receptor (beta chain) was sequenced for a study of T cells in Graves' hyperthyroidism and ophthalmopathy. What was amplified from RNA transcripts were TCR beta CDR3 regions. In the first-round RT-PCR of the TCR CDR3, the HTBI primer set was used. TCRdb re-derived calls from the multiplex PCR reads in MiXCR, one entry per CDR3 protein. Of more than 500,000 distinct CDR3 sequences in the sample, 15% to 20% were seen once. Any patient presenting with uncontrolled infection, other autoimmune disease, pregnancy or lactation was left out. The CDR3 has 16 amino acids. V was pared by 3 bases and J by 0 bases, with 4 bases of the junction left unmatched. Germline assignment: CDR1 LGHNA and CDR2 YSLEER.

This sequence joins TRBV4-3 and TRBJ2-7; 11 nucleotides align to TRBD2. The sequenced sample was blood. The TCR sequence derives from a woman aged 25 to 39 with Graves' hyperthyroidism. The CDR3, as DNA: TGCGCCAGCAGCCAGGGGACTAGCGGAAGCTCCTACGAGCAGTACTTC. It encodes CASSQGTSGSSYEQYF.